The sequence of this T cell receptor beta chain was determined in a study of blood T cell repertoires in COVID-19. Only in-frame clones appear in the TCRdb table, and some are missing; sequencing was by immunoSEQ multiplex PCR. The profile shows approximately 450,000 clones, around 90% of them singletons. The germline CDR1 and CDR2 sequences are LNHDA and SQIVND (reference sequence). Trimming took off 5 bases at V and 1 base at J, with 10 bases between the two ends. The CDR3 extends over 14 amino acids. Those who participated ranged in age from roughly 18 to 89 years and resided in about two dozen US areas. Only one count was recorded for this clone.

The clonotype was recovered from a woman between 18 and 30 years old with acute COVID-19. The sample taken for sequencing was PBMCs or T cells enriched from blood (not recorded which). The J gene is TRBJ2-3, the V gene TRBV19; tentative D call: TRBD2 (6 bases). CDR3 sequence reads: CASSLQRGTDTQYF. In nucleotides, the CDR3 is TGTGCCAGTAGTCTGCAGCGGGGCACAGATACGCAGTATTTT.